These 4 T cell receptor beta chains originate from one sample sequenced in a study of cytotoxic CD8 clonotypes in ibrutinib-treated CLL. Method: immunoSEQ multiplex PCR; TCRdb's copy keeps in-frame clones and lacks some. The table shows approximately 91,000 clones, with 70% to 80% occurring only once. Source: PBMCs, taken after 12 months of ibrutinib treatment. The receptor source for this set is a human donor with chronic lymphocytic leukemia.

The genes are TRBV6-5 and TRBJ1-1; D is unclear. Trimming stripped 6 bases from V and 4 bases from J, with 12 bases between. This CDR3 comprises 13 residues. Germline lookup yields CDR1 MNHEY and CDR2 SVGAGI. The CDR3 DNA reads as TGTGCCAGCAGCCACCAACCCGGCACTGAAGCTTTCTTT. Residues: CASSHQPGTEAFF.

Turning to this clone: The junction departs from germline at one end; a sequencing error may be responsible. This chain joins TRBV4-2 and TRBJ1-2, with TRBD1 matching 8 bases. Germline V gives CDR1 LGHNA, CDR2 YNFKEQ. The CDR3 contains 15 residues. CDR3: CTSSPSLQGEGGYTF. The CDR3 DNA is TGTACCAGCAGCCCAAGTCTACAGGGGGAAGGGGGCTACACCTTC.

This chain joins TRBV18 and TRBJ2-2; D not resolved. Germline CDR1 is KGHSH and CDR2 is LQKENI. V lost 2 bases, J lost 0 bases, and 7 bases lay in between. The CDR3 contains 15 residues. The CDR3 spells CASSPMSANTGELFF. In nucleotides, the CDR3 is TGTGCCAGCTCACCAATGAGCGCGAACACCGGGGAGCTGTTTTTT.

This clone appeared many times. The chain combines TRBV4-3 with TRBJ1-1; D is unclear. This CDR3 has 13 residues. Trimming cost V 1 base and J 8 bases, with 11 bases left between them. In germline, CDR1 is LGHNA, CDR2 YSLEER. The CDR3 DNA sequence: TGCGCCAGCAGCCAAGGGGAACAACTGGAAGCTTTCTTT. It codes for CASSQGEQLEAFF.